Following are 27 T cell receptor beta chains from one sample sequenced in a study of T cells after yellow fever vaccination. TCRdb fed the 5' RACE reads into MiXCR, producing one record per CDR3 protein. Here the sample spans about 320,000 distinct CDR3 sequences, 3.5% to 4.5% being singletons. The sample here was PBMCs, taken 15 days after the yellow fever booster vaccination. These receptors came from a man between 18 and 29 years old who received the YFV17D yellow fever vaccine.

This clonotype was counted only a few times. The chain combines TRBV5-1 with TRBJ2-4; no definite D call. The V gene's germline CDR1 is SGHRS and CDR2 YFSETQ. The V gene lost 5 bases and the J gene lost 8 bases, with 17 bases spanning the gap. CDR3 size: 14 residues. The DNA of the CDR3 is TGCGCCAGCAGTCCTTCCTTGGGTGAGGACATTCAGTACTTC. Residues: CASSPSLGEDIQYF.

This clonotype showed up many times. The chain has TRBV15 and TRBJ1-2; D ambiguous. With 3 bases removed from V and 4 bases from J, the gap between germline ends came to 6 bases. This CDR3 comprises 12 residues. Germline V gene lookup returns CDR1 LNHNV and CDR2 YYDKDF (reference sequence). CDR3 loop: CATSSGSYGYTF. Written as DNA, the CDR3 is TGTGCCACCAGCAGTGGCAGCTATGGCTACACCTTC. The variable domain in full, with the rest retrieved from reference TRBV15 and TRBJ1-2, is DAMVIQNPRYQVTQFGKPVTLSCSQTLNHNVMYWYQQKSSQAPKLLFHYYDKDFNNEADTPDNFQSRRPNTSFCFLDIRSPGLGDTAMYLCATSSGSYGYTFGSGTRLTVV.

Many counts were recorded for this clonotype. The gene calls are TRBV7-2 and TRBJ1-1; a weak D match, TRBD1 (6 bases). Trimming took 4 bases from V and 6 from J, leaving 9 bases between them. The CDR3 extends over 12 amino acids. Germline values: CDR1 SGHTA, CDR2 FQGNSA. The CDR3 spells CASSWDTSEAFF. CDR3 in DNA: TGTGCCAGCAGCTGGGACACGTCTGAAGCTTTCTTT. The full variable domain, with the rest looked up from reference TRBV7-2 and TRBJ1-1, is GAGVSQSPSNKVTEKGKDVELRCDPISGHTALYWYRQSLGQGLEFLIYFQGNSAPDKSGLPSDRFSAERTGGSVSTLTIQRTQQEDSAVYLCASSWDTSEAFFGQGTRLTVV.

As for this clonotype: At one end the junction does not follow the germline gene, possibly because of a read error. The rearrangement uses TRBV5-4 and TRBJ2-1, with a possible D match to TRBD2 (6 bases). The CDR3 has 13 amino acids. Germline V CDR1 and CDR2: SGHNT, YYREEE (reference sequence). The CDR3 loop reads CASSRSGLGDSVF. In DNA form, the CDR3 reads TGTGCCAGCAGCCGTTCGGGGCTAGGGGACTCGGTCTTC.

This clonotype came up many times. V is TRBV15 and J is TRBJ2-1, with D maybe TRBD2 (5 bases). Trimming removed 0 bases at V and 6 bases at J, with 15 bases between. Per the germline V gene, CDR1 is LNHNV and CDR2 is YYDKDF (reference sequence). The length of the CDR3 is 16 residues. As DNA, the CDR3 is TGTGCCACCAGCAGAGATACGGGCAGCCGGGGCAATGAGCAGTTCTTC. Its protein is CATSRDTGSRGNEQFF.

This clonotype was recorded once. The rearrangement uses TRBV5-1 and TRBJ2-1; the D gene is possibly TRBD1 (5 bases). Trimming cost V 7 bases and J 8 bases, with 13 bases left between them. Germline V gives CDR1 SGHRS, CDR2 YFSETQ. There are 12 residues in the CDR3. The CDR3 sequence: CASGQGWDEQFF. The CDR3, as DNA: TGCGCCAGCGGGCAGGGCTGGGATGAGCAGTTCTTC.

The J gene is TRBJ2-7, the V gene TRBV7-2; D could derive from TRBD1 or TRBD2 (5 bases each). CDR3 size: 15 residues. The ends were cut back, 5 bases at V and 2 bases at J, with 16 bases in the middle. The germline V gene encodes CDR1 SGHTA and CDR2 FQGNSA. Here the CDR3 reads CASSIPRDLTYEQYV. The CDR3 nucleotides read TGTGCCAGCAGCATCCCCCGGGACCTCACCTACGAGCAGTACGTC.

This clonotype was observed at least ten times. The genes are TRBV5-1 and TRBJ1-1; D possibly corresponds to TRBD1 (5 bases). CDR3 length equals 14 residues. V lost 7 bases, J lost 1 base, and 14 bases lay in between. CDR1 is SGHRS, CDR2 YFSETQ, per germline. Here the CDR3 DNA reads TGCGCCAGCGGAAAAACAGGACAGAACACTGAAGCTTTCTTT. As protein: CASGKTGQNTEAFF.

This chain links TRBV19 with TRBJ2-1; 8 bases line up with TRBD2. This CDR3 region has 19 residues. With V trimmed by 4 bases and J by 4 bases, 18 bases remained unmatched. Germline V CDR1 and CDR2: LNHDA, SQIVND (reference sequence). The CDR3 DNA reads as TGTGCCAGTAGTACAGCCTCCAATCGGGCGGGGGGCCTTTACAATGAGCAGTTCTTC. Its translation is CASSTASNRAGGLYNEQFF.

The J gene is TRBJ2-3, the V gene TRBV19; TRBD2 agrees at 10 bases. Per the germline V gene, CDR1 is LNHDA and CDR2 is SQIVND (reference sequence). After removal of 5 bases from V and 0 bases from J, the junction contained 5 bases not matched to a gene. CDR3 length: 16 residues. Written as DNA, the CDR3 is TGTGCCAGTAGTCCAGCGGGGGGGCCGAGCACAGATACGCAGTATTTT. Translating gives CASSPAGGPSTDTQYF.

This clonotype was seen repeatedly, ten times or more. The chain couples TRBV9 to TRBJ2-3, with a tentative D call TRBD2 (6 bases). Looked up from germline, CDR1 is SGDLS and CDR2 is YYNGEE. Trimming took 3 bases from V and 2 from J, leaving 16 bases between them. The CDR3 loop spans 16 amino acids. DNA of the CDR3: TGTGCCAGCAGCGCCCGACTAGTTCGGAACACAGATACGCAGTATTTT. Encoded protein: CASSARLVRNTDTQYF.

The CDR3 is CSARGAAGGLTDTQYF. DNA for the CDR3: TGCAGTGCTAGAGGCGCAGCGGGGGGGTTAACAGATACGCAGTATTTT. V is TRBV20-1 and J is TRBJ2-3, with TRBD2 identical over 10 bases. Germline-derived CDR1 and CDR2 are DFQATT and SNEGSKA (reference sequence). This CDR3 spans 16 amino acids. Trimming removed 1 base from V and 3 bases from J; junction bases left unmatched: 7.

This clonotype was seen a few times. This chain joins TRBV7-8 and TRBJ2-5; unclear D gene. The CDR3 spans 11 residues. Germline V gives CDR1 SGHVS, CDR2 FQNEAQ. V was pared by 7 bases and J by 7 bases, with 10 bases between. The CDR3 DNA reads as TGTGCCAGCACCAAATCGGGGACCCAGTACTTC. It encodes CASTKSGTQYF.

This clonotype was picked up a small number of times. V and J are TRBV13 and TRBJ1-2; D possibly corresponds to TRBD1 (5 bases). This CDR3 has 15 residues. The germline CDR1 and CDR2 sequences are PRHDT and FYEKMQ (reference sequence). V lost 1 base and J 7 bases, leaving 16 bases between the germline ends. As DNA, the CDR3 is TGTGCCAGCAGCTTAGACGTAACGGGAGGGGCTGGCTACACCTTC. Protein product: CASSLDVTGGAGYTF.

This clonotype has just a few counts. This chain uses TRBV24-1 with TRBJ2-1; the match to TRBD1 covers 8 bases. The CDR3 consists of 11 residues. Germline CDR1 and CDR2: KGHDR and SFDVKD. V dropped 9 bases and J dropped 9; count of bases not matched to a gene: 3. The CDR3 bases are TGTGCCACCGGACAGGGTATTGAGCAGTTCTTC. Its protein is CATGQGIEQFF.

This CDR3 is CASLAPSTDTQYF. In nucleotides, the CDR3 is TGCGCCTCACTAGCACCGAGCACAGATACGCAGTATTTT. The V and J genes are TRBV20-1 and TRBJ2-3; tentatively, D is TRBD2 (6 bases). Germline assignment: CDR1 DFQATT and CDR2 SNEGSKA (reference sequence). This CDR3 has 13 residues.

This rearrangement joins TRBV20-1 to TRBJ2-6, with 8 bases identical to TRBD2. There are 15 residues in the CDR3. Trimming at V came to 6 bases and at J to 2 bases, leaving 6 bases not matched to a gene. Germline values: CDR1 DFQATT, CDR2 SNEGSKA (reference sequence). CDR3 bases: TGCAGTGCCCCTGGGCGGGGGGCTGGGGCCAACGTCCTGACTTTC. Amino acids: CSAPGRGAGANVLTF.

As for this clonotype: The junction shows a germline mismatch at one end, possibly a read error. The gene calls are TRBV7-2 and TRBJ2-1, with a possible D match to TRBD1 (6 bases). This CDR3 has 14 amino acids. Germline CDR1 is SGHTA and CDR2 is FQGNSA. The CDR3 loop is CASSSRPGQNGQFF. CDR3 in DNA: TGTGCCAGCAGCTCAAGGCCCGGACAGAATGGGCAGTTCTTC. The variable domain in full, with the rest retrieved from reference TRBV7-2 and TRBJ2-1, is GAGVSQSPSNKVTEKGKDVELRCDPISGHTALYWYRQSLGQGLEFLIYFQGNSAPDKSGLPSDRFSAERTGGSVSTLTIQRTQQEDSAVYLCASSSRPGQNGQFFGPGTRLTVL.

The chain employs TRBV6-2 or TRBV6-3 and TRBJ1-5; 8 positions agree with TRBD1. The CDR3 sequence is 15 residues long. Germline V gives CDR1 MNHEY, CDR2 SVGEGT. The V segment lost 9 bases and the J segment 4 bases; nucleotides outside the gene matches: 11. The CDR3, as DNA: TGTGCCAGTCTCGGACAGGGCCGAGGTAATCAGCCCCAGCATTTT. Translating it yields CASLGQGRGNQPQHF.

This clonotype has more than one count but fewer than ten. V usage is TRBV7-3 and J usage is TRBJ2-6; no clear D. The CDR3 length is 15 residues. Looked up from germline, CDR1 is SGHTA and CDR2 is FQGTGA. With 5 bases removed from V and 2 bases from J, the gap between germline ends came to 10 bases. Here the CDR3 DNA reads TGTGCCAGCAGCCCCGGTGCGGCTGGGGCCAACGTCCTGACTTTC. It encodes CASSPGAAGANVLTF.

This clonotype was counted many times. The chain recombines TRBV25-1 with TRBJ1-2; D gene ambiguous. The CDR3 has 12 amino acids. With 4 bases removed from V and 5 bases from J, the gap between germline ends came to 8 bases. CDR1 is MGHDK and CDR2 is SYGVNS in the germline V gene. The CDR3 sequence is CASSAPSYGYTF. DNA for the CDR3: TGTGCCAGCAGTGCCCCGTCGTATGGCTACACCTTC.

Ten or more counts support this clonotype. The CDR3 is CASSYSIPGTGSVEQYF. CDR3 nucleotide sequence: TGTGCCAGCAGTTACTCGATTCCCGGGACAGGGTCGGTCGAGCAGTACTTC. The rearrangement uses TRBV6-5 and TRBJ2-7; 9 bases agree with TRBD1. V lost 0 bases, J lost 6 bases, and 12 bases stayed unmatched. CDR1 is MNHEY, CDR2 SVGAGI, per germline. CDR3 length: 17 amino acids.

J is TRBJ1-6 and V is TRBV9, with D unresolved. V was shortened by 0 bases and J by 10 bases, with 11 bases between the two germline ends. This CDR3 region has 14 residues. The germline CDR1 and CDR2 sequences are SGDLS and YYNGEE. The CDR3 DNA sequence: TGTGCCAGCAGCGTAGGCCAGGTACTCTCACCCCTCCACTTT. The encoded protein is CASSVGQVLSPLHF. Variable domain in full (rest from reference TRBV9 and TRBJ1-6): DSGVTQTPKHLITATGQRVTLRCSPRSGDLSVYWYQQSLDQGLQFLIQYYNGEERAKGNILERFSAQQFPDLHSELNLSSLELGDSALYFCASSVGQVLSPLHFGNGTRLTVT.

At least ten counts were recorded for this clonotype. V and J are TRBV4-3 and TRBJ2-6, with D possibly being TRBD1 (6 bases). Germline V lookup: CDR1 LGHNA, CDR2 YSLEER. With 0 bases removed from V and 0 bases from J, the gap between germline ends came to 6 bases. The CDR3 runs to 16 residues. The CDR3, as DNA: TGCGCCAGCAGCCAAGAGACAGGCTCTGGGGCCAACGTCCTGACTTTC. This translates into CASSQETGSGANVLTF.

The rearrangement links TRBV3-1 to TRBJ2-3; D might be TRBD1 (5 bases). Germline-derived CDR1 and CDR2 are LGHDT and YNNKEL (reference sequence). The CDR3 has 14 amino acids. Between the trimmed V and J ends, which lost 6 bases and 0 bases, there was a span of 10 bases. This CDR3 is CASRLTASTDTQYF. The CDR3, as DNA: TGTGCCAGCAGGCTGACAGCTAGCACAGATACGCAGTATTTT.

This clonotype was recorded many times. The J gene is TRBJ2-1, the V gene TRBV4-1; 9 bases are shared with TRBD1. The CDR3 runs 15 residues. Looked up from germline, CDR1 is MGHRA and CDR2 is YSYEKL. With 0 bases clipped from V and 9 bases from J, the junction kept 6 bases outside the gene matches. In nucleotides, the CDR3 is TGCGCCAGCAGCCAAGATTTTACAGGGGGCGGTGAGCAGTTCTTC. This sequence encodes CASSQDFTGGGEQFF.

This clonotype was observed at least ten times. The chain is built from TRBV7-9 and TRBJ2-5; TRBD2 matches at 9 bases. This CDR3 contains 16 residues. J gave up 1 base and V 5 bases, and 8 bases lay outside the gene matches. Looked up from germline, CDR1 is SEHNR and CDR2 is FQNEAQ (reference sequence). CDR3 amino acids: CASSTTSGPFQETQYF. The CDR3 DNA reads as TGTGCCAGCAGCACCACTAGCGGGCCTTTCCAAGAGACCCAGTACTTC.